These 5 T cell receptor beta chains originate from one sample sequenced in a study of blood T cell repertoires in COVID-19. TCRdb's copy holds only in-frame clones and misses some; the assay was immunoSEQ multiplex PCR. The sample yields some 17,000 clones, about 91% seen once. The sample consisted of peripheral blood. The receptors stem from a man aged 55 to 70 with active COVID-19.

The chain carries TRBV1 and TRBJ2-1; TRBD1, the table's D call, was not compared with the DNA. TRBV1 is classified as a pseudogene. This CDR3 is built from 19 residues. The CDR3 nucleotides are TGCACCAGCAGCCAAGAGACAGGGGCCCTGCTGAGCTCCTACAATGAGCAGTTCTTC. Translation: CTSSQETGALLSSYNEQFF.

The V and J genes are TRBV9 and TRBJ2-5; possibly TRBD1 for D (6 bases). The CDR3 is 15 amino acids. CDR1 and CDR2 from the germline V gene are SGDLS and YYNGEE. V was clipped by 4 bases and J by 4 bases, with 17 bases between them. In DNA form, the CDR3 reads TGTGCCAGCAGCCCTACAGGGTCTGAGGGAGAGACCCAGTACTTC. Translated: CASSPTGSEGETQYF.

The rearrangement links TRBV27 to TRBJ2-2; 11 positions agree with TRBD2. The CDR3 loop spans 15 amino acids. CDR1 MNHEY and CDR2 SMNVEV come from the germline V gene (reference sequence). Trimming removed 6 bases from V and 4 bases from J; junction bases left unmatched: 4. Written as DNA, the CDR3 is TGTGCCAGCAGCAGGACTAGCGGGCGCACCGGGGAGCTGTTTTTT. It specifies CASSRTSGRTGELFF.

The CDR3 reads CSVHGTSGGYEQYF. The CDR3, as DNA: TGCAGCGTCCATGGGACTAGCGGGGGCTACGAGCAGTACTTC. The genes are TRBV29-1 and TRBJ2-7, with 14 bases that match TRBD2. V lost 6 bases to trimming and J lost 3 bases; unmatched junction nucleotides: 4. CDR1 and CDR2 from the germline V gene are SQVTM and ANQGSEA. The length of the CDR3 is 14 residues.

The chain recombines TRBV30 with TRBJ2-5, with a weak D call TRBD2 (7 bases). This CDR3 contains 16 residues. Germline CDR1 and CDR2: GTSNPN and SVGIG (reference sequence). The V end lost 7 bases, the J end lost 0 bases, and 21 bases lay between the germline ends. The chain's CDR3 is CALAGGGPGYQETQYF. CDR3 in DNA: TGTGCCTTGGCAGGCGGGGGCCCGGGATACCAAGAGACCCAGTACTTC.